The rows below give T cell receptor beta chains drawn from one sample of a study of cytomegalovirus exposure and HLA in healthy donors. Sequencing was performed with immunoSEQ multiplex PCR; in TCRdb, only in-frame clones are kept and a portion is missing. The sample consists of about 97,000 clones, 60% to 75% of them appearing once. Sequenced sample: PBMCs. These receptors all come from a woman aged 40 to 50 in good health and CMV-seronegative. CDR3s include the opening cysteine and the closing phenylalanine or tryptophan. Fields, in order: J gene, V gene, clone size, D gene, CDR3 DNA, CDR3 protein. D genes are given only for firm matches. The size entry is marked missing in some rows and otherwise reads once, few, many or a size class.

j_gene: TRBJ1-4; v_gene: TRBV30; abundance: NA; d_gene: TRBD1; CDR3nt: TGTGCCTGGGGGGGGCAGGACAGGGAAAAACTGTTTTTT; CDR3aa: CAWGGQDREKLFF
j_gene: TRBJ2-7; v_gene: TRBV10-3; abundance: once; d_gene: NA; CDR3nt: TGTGCCATCAGTTCACCCGACAGGCCGGCCTACGAGCAGTACTTC; CDR3aa: CAISSPDRPAYEQYF
j_gene: TRBJ2-7; v_gene: TRBV6-5; abundance: NA; d_gene: NA; CDR3nt: TGTGCCAGCAGTACCCCCCGGGGTGGGGCCTACGAGCAGTACTTC; CDR3aa: CASSTPRGGAYEQYF
j_gene: TRBJ2-5; v_gene: TRBV5-6; abundance: NA; d_gene: NA; CDR3nt: TGTGCCAGCAGCTCGGCGGGGTCCCAAGAGACCCAGTACTTC; CDR3aa: CASSSAGSQETQYF
j_gene: TRBJ2-3; v_gene: TRBV7-7; abundance: NA; d_gene: NA; CDR3nt: TGTGCTAGCAGCTCAGCGTCTTCTAGCACAGATACGCAGTATTTT; CDR3aa: CASSSASSSTDTQYF
j_gene: TRBJ1-5; v_gene: TRBV7-2; abundance: NA; d_gene: TRBD1; CDR3nt: TGTGCCAGCAGCCCTCGGACAGGGCCGAGCAATCAGCCCCAGCATTTT; CDR3aa: CASSPRTGPSNQPQHF
j_gene: TRBJ1-4; v_gene: TRBV5-1; abundance: NA; d_gene: NA; CDR3nt: TGCGCCAGCAGCTTGGAACAGGGAAAATCTGAAAAACTGTTTTTT; CDR3aa: CASSLEQGKSEKLFF
j_gene: TRBJ2-7; v_gene: TRBV6-5; abundance: NA; d_gene: TRBD2; CDR3nt: TGTGCCAGCAGCCGCAGGGCGGCTAGCGGCTACGAGCAGTACTTC; CDR3aa: CASSRRAASGYEQYF
j_gene: TRBJ2-7; v_gene: TRBV7-9; abundance: NA; d_gene: TRBD2; CDR3nt: TGTGCCAGCAGCCCACCCTTTGGGCGGGAGGGCCCCTTCGAGCAGTACTTC; CDR3aa: CASSPPFGREGPFEQYF
j_gene: TRBJ1-5; v_gene: TRBV20-1; abundance: NA; d_gene: NA; CDR3nt: TGCAGTGCTAGAGCTGATCAGCCCCAGCATTTT; CDR3aa: CSARADQPQHF
j_gene: TRBJ2-7; v_gene: TRBV5-4; abundance: NA; d_gene: TRBD1; CDR3nt: TGTGCCAGCAGCCCTCAGGGGGCGGTTGCCTACGAGCAGTACTTC; CDR3aa: CASSPQGAVAYEQYF
j_gene: TRBJ2-2; v_gene: TRBV5-1; abundance: NA; d_gene: NA; CDR3nt: TGCGCCAGCAGCTTGTCGGGAGACAGGGCCGGGGAGCTGTTTTTT; CDR3aa: CASSLSGDRAGELFF
j_gene: TRBJ2-3; v_gene: TRBV28; abundance: few; d_gene: TRBD1; CDR3nt: TGTGCCAGCAGTGTCCGGGACAGGGCCACAGATACGCAGTATTTT; CDR3aa: CASSVRDRATDTQYF
j_gene: TRBJ2-1; v_gene: TRBV9; abundance: NA; d_gene: NA; CDR3nt: TGTGCCAGCAGCTCTCTACCCGTCCCGGATGAGCAGTTCTTC; CDR3aa: CASSSLPVPDEQFF
j_gene: TRBJ1-4; v_gene: TRBV19; abundance: few; d_gene: TRBD1; CDR3nt: TGTGCCAGTAGCGGACAGGGGGGAGCAACTAATGAAAAACTGTTTTTT; CDR3aa: CASSGQGGATNEKLFF